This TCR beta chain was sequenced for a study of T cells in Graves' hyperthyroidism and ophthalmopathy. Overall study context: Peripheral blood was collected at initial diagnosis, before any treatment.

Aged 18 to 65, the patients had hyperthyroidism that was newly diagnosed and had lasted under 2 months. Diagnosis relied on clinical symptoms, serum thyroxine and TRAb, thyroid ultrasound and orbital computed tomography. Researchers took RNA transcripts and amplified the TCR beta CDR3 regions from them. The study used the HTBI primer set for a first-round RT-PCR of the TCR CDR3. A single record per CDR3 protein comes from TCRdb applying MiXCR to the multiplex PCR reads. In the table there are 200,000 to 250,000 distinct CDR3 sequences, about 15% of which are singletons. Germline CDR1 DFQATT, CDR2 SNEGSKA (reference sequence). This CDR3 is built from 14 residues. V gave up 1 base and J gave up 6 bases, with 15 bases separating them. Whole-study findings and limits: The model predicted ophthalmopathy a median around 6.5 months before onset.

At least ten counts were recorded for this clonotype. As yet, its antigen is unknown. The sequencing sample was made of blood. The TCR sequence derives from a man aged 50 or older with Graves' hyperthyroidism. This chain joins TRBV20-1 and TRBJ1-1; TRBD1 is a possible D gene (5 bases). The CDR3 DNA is TGCAGTGCTAGAGTCTCCGATTGGGGGGCTGAAGCTTTCTTT. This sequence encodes CSARVSDWGAEAFF.